The next 10 T cell receptor beta chains were all read from a single sample in a study of cytomegalovirus exposure and HLA in healthy donors. Use of 60 Vbeta and 13 Jbeta primers characterized the PCR. Measured with immunoSEQ multiplex PCR; TCRdb has only the in-frame clones, and not every one. The sample has roughly 93,000 clones; around 81% are singletons. The sequenced sample was PBMCs. These TCRs come from a man younger than 40 in good health and CMV-seronegative.

The J gene is TRBJ2-3, the V gene TRBV6-6; D perhaps matches TRBD1 (5 bases). Trimming took 9 bases from V and 4 from J, leaving 11 bases between them. This CDR3 spans 12 amino acids. Germline loops: CDR1 MNHNY, CDR2 SVGAGI (reference sequence). CDR3 in amino acids: CASASGSDTQYF. As DNA, the CDR3 is TGTGCCAGTGCCTCAGGGTCAGATACGCAGTATTTT.

This clone turned up a few times. The chain links TRBV6-1 to TRBJ2-7; 16 bases are a match to TRBD2. The CDR3 spans 15 residues. CDR1 and CDR2 from the germline V gene are MNHNS and SASEGT. Germline trimming cut 6 bases from V and 7 bases from J; bases unmatched to any gene: 6. In DNA, the CDR3 is TGTGCCAGCAGGGGGACTAGCGGGGGGGCCAAAGAGCAGTACTTC. Its translation: CASRGTSGGAKEQYF.

This clone was seen once. This chain connects TRBV5-1 to TRBJ2-5; possible D gene TRBD2, 6 bases. This CDR3 has 16 amino acids. The germline CDR1 and CDR2 sequences are SGHRS and YFSETQ. V was shortened by 0 bases and J by 5 bases, with 17 bases between the two germline ends. The CDR3 loop reads CASSLEEGLTGETQYF. Here the CDR3 DNA reads TGCGCCAGCAGCTTGGAGGAGGGGCTAACGGGGGAGACCCAGTACTTC.

This chain joins TRBV6-5 and TRBJ1-5, with 9 bases identical to TRBD1. The germline CDR1 and CDR2 sequences are MNHEY and SVGAGI. Trimming took 6 bases from V and 7 from J; bases not matched to a gene: 7. The CDR3 extends over 14 amino acids. The CDR3 region has the DNA TGTGCCAGCAGCCCAGACAGGGGGGACCAGCCCCAGCATTTT. Residues: CASSPDRGDQPQHF.

The rearrangement joins TRBV28 to TRBJ2-4, with 7 bases fitting TRBD2. CDR1 and CDR2 (germline): MDHEN, SYDVKM. The length of the CDR3 is 16 residues. V lost 3 bases to trimming and J lost 2 bases; unmatched junction nucleotides: 7. CDR3 DNA sequence: TGTGCCAGCAGTTTCCTTGGCGGGAGTACCAAAAACATTCAGTACTTC. Translation gives CASSFLGGSTKNIQYF. Full variable domain (remainder filled in from reference TRBV28 and TRBJ2-4): DVKVTQSSRYLVKRTGEKVFLECVQDMDHENMFWYRQDPGLGLRLIYFSYDVKMKEKGDIPEGYSVSREKKERFSLILESASTNQTSMYLCASSFLGGSTKNIQYFGAGTRLSVL.

In its sample, this clone was seen a few times. The chain links TRBV6-1 to TRBJ1-2, with 8 bases fitting TRBD1. CDR1 is MNHNS, CDR2 SASEGT, per germline. This CDR3 comprises 14 residues. Germline trimming cut 5 bases from V and 6 bases from J; bases unmatched to any gene: 8. Here the CDR3 DNA reads TGTGCCAGCAGTACAGGGGGAGCGTATAATGGCTACACCTTC. Amino acid sequence: CASSTGGAYNGYTF.

This sequence joins TRBV7-2 and TRBJ2-1, with a weak D call TRBD2 (7 bases). This CDR3 is 19 amino acids long. The ends were cut back, 5 bases at V and 0 bases at J, with 23 bases in the middle. Germline V gene data show CDR1 as SGHTA and CDR2 as FQGNSA. CDR3 residues: CASSRALGGLLSSYNEQFF. CDR3 nucleotide sequence: TGTGCCAGCAGCCGCGCTCTCGGGGGGCTTCTAAGCTCCTACAATGAGCAGTTCTTC.

This chain links TRBV10-3 with TRBJ2-5, with D maybe TRBD1 (6 bases). The ends were cut back, 6 bases at V and 5 bases at J, with 13 bases in the middle. CDR1 ENHRY and CDR2 SYGVKD come from the germline V gene. The CDR3 totals 13 residues. The CDR3 nucleotides read TGTGCCATCAGGACACAGGGTACGGAGACCCAGTACTTC. It specifies CAIRTQGTETQYF.

This clone was counted between two and nine times. This rearrangement joins TRBV6-6 to TRBJ1-1; D is perhaps TRBD1 (5 bases). V lost 2 bases to trimming and J lost 8 bases, with 9 bases between them. The length of the CDR3 is 12 residues. From germline, CDR1 is MNHNY and CDR2 SVGAGI (reference sequence). The CDR3 bases are TGTGCCAGCAGTTACGGAAGGACAGAAGCTTTCTTT. As protein: CASSYGRTEAFF.

This chain uses TRBV10-3 with TRBJ1-2; 8 bases line up with TRBD1. This CDR3 is 14 amino acids long. The V segment lost 2 bases and the J segment 8 bases; nucleotides outside the gene matches: 7. CDR1 and CDR2 (germline): ENHRY, SYGVKD. The CDR3 DNA sequence: TGTGCCATCAGTGAGGCAGGGGGCCATATGGGCTACACCTTC. Translation: CAISEAGGHMGYTF.